This entry lists 20 T cell receptor beta chains sequenced from one sample in a study of cytomegalovirus exposure and HLA in healthy donors. Use of 60 Vbeta and 13 Jbeta primers characterized the PCR. Only in-frame clones appear in the TCRdb table, and some are missing; sequencing was by immunoSEQ multiplex PCR. The table lists roughly 100,000 clones, over 65% of them singletons. The sample was PBMCs. These receptors were collected from a middle-aged man in good health and CMV-seropositive.

On this clone itself: The junction shows a germline mismatch at one end, possibly a read error. The chain joins TRBV10-3 to TRBJ1-1, with TRBD1 as a possible D gene (5 bases). Per germline, CDR1 ENHRY and CDR2 SYGVKD. The CDR3 is 10 residues long. The CDR3 bases are TGTGCCATCAGGGACACTCGAGAACTCTTT. It yields the protein CAIRDTRELF.

This clone was observed a handful of times. This chain links TRBV6-1 with TRBJ1-1; weak D call: TRBD1 (6 bases). CDR3 size: 15 residues. In germline, CDR1 is MNHNS, CDR2 SASEGT. The V and J ends lost 3 bases and 1 base respectively, with 12 bases between them. For the CDR3, the DNA is TGTGCCAGCAGTGATGTGGGGGCTGGGAACACTGAAGCTTTCTTT. Its translation is CASSDVGAGNTEAFF.

This clone has only a few counts. This sequence joins TRBV11-3 and TRBJ2-5; TRBD2 aligns across 11 bases. The DNA matches TRBJ2-7 better at its end, which makes the J call doubtful. Germline V gives CDR1 SGHNT, CDR2 YENEEA. The CDR3 extends over 18 amino acids. CDR3: CASSPQPPLAGGRDEQYF. CDR3 sequence (DNA): TGTGCCAGCAGCCCACAACCCCCTCTAGCGGGAGGTCGCGACGAGCAGTACTTC.

The chain has TRBV11-3 and TRBJ2-7; 11 bases fit TRBD2. CDR3 size: 14 residues. The germline CDR1 and CDR2 sequences are SGHNT and YENEEA. V trimming: 2 bases; J trimming: 11 bases; junction bases outside the gene matches: 8. The CDR3 DNA reads as TGTGCCAGCAGCTTAACTAGCGGGAGCCTATTGAAGTACTTC. It yields the protein CASSLTSGSLLKYF.

This clone was picked up a small number of times. The CDR3 protein is CASSTLGQPQHF. CDR3 DNA sequence: TGTGCCAGTAGCACCCTCGGTCAGCCCCAGCATTTT. The chain joins TRBV19 to TRBJ1-5; unclear D gene. This CDR3 comprises 12 residues. Germline V gene sequence: CDR1 LNHDA, CDR2 SQIVND (reference sequence). V was cut by 6 bases and J by 6 bases, with 9 bases left in between.

The CDR3 sequence is CASSFRGGLSYNEQFF. The CDR3 DNA follows: TGTGCCAGCAGTTTCCGGGGGGGCCTCTCCTACAATGAGCAGTTCTTC. This rearrangement joins TRBV27 to TRBJ2-1, with 8 bases that match TRBD2. The ends lost 3 bases at V and 0 bases at J; junction bases unmatched: 4. The CDR3 has 16 residues. The V gene's germline CDR1 is MNHEY and CDR2 SMNVEV (reference sequence).

This clone was counted a few times. V gene TRBV2 combines with J gene TRBJ1-4; D unresolved. The CDR3 length is 13 residues. Germline CDR1 is SNHLY and CDR2 is FYNNEI. Trimming left V 7 bases short and J 6 bases short, with 12 bases between. The CDR3 DNA sequence: TGTGCCAGCAAAGAGGCGGCTGATGAAAAACTGTTTTTT. It encodes CASKEAADEKLFF.

The chain joins TRBV28 to TRBJ1-3; 8 bases match TRBD1. The V segment lost 4 bases and the J segment 2 bases; nucleotides outside the gene matches: 4. Germline values: CDR1 MDHEN, CDR2 SYDVKM. This CDR3 spans 15 amino acids. The CDR3 loop is CASSSTGGTGNTIYF. DNA for the CDR3: TGTGCCAGCAGTTCCACAGGGGGAACTGGAAACACCATATATTTT.

This clone was picked up a small number of times. This sequence joins TRBV13 and TRBJ1-4, with TRBD1 matching 7 bases. The CDR3 sequence is 15 residues long. Germline lookup yields CDR1 PRHDT and CDR2 FYEKMQ (reference sequence). The J segment lost 8 bases and the V segment lost 3 bases, leaving 9 bases of the junction unmatched. CDR3 amino acids: CASSLTGQQGEKLFF. CDR3 DNA: TGTGCCAGCAGCTTGACGGGACAGCAAGGAGAAAAACTGTTTTTT.

This clone was recorded only once. The junction departs from the called germline gene at one end, perhaps through a read error. The chain combines TRBV7-9 with TRBJ2-2; possibly TRBD2 for D (5 bases). This CDR3 has 15 amino acids. Germline values: CDR1 SEHNR, CDR2 FQNEAQ (reference sequence). Here the CDR3 reads CASSLRAGVTGEPFF. DNA for the CDR3: TGTGCCAGCAGCTTACGCGCTGGAGTAACCGGGGAGCCGTTTTTT.

The chain carries TRBV4-1 and TRBJ1-1; 7 bases are shared with TRBD1. Germline V lookup: CDR1 MGHRA, CDR2 YSYEKL. V gave up 3 bases and J gave up 1 base; unmatched junction bases: 5. This CDR3 spans 15 amino acids. DNA of the CDR3: TGCGCCAGCAGCCACGGGACAGCTCAGAACACTGAAGCTTTCTTT. Protein product: CASSHGTAQNTEAFF.

This rearrangement joins TRBV9 to TRBJ2-1, with 9 bases aligning to TRBD1. Per germline, CDR1 SGDLS and CDR2 YYNGEE. V trimming: 5 bases; J trimming: 9 bases; junction bases outside the gene matches: 6. This CDR3 has 13 amino acids. The CDR3 DNA sequence: TGTGCCAGCAGTGATGGACAGGGGAGTGAGCAGTTCTTC. Translating gives CASSDGQGSEQFF.

The chain joins TRBV4-3 to TRBJ1-4; 10 positions agree with TRBD1. CDR1 is LGHNA, CDR2 YSLEER, per germline. V gave up 3 bases and J gave up 7 bases; unmatched junction bases: 5. The CDR3 contains 15 residues. The CDR3 nucleotides read TGCGCCAGCAGCCAGCCGGGACAGGGGTTTGAAAAACTGTTTTTT. This gives the protein CASSQPGQGFEKLFF.

This clone was seen a single time. This chain connects TRBV11-2 to TRBJ2-7; D may be TRBD1 (5 bases). The CDR3 runs 16 residues. The V end was cut by 3 bases, the J end by 3 bases, with 18 bases between. Germline V CDR1 and CDR2: SGHAT, FQNNGV. The CDR3 DNA follows: TGTGCCAGCAGCTTTGGTTGGGCCAGGGCAGGCTACGAGCAGTACTTC. Translation gives CASSFGWARAGYEQYF.

The V gene is TRBV28, the J gene TRBJ2-5; possible D gene TRBD2, 5 bases. The J call is doubtful: the DNA matches TRBJ2-7 better. Germline lookup yields CDR1 MDHEN and CDR2 SYDVKM. The CDR3 is made up of 12 amino acids. CDR3 sequence: CASSLEGYEQYF. CDR3 nucleotide sequence: TGTGCCAGCAGTTTAGAGGGTTACGAGCAGTACTTC.

The chain recombines TRBV5-4 with TRBJ2-1; 12 bases agree with TRBD1. Germline V gene lookup returns CDR1 SGHNT and CDR2 YYREEE (reference sequence). CDR3 size: 15 residues. Unmatched junction bases numbered 8, after V lost 4 bases and J lost 9 bases. Here the CDR3 DNA reads TGTGCCAGCAGCCCGGGCCCGGGACAGGGGGCTGAGCAGTTCTTC. Amino acid sequence: CASSPGPGQGAEQFF.

The rearrangement uses TRBV19 and TRBJ1-4; no reliable D call. The CDR3 has 15 amino acids. Looked up from germline, CDR1 is LNHDA and CDR2 is SQIVND (reference sequence). V gave up 7 bases and J gave up 4 bases, with 16 bases separating them. For the CDR3, the DNA is TGTGCCAGTAACCCCGGGGAGCTGGGTAATGAAAAACTGTTTTTT. It encodes CASNPGELGNEKLFF. The variable domain in full, completed from reference TRBV19 and TRBJ1-4, reads DGGITQSPKYLFRKEGQNVTLSCEQNLNHDAMYWYRQDPGQGLRLIYYSQIVNDFQKGDIAEGYSVSREKKESFPLTVTSAQKNPTAFYLCASNPGELGNEKLFFGSGTQLSVL.

This chain links TRBV5-5 with TRBJ1-1; 9 bases are a match to TRBD1. J lost 1 base, V lost 4 bases, and 5 bases had no gene match. From germline, CDR1 is SGHKS and CDR2 YYEKEE (reference sequence). The length of the CDR3 is 15 residues. The CDR3 DNA is TGTGCCAGCAGCAGCTCGGACAGGGGGAACACTGAAGCTTTCTTT. It encodes CASSSSDRGNTEAFF.

The chain uses TRBV30 and TRBJ1-2, with D hard to call. CDR1 GTSNPN and CDR2 SVGIG come from the germline V gene (reference sequence). Trimming pared 0 bases from V and 8 bases from J, leaving 16 bases between. The CDR3 is 14 residues long. The CDR3 DNA is TGTGCCTGGAGTGTAAACGATAACTATATCGGCTACACCTTC. Translating it yields CAWSVNDNYIGYTF.

The rearrangement links TRBV28 to TRBJ2-4; 9 nucleotides agree with TRBD1. Germline V CDR1 and CDR2: MDHEN, SYDVKM. CDR3 size: 14 residues. The junction had 10 bases not matched to a gene; V was cut back by 4 bases and J by 12 bases. CDR3 loop: CASSSTGGADSQYF. CDR3 bases: TGTGCCAGCAGTTCTACAGGGGGCGCGGACAGTCAGTACTTC.